The entry below describes one T cell receptor beta chain. The antigen is unknown. At one end, the junction sequence differs from germline, possibly due to a read error. The data derive from a study of cytomegalovirus exposure and HLA in healthy donors. Study-level findings and limits: Some segments of the V type, notably TRBV6-2 and TRBV6-3, were excluded as indistinguishable. An assumption of roughly uniform sequencing depth across donors underlay the presence/absence analyses. Later on, an analysis showed TCR association rates differing by HLA locus, with DRB1 the most and HLA-C the fewest.

The germline gives CDR1 SEHNR, CDR2 FQNEAQ (reference sequence). This CDR3 has 13 residues. Vbeta (60) and Jbeta (13) primers were used in the PCR. Method: immunoSEQ multiplex PCR; TCRdb's copy keeps in-frame clones and lacks some. Of over 150,000 clones in the sample, 60% to 85% were seen once. This rearrangement joins TRBV7-9 to TRBJ1-2; D uncertain. The specimen was PBMCs. This receptor was taken from a male donor in good health and CMV-seropositive. The CDR3 reads CSSSRVEGYGYTF. As DNA, the CDR3 is TGTTCCAGCAGCCGCGTAGAGGGCTATGGCTACACCTTC.